This T cell receptor (beta chain) emerged from a study of T-cell memory formation after mild COVID-19. Overall study results and limits: Second-wave clones that peaked on day 37 lacked confirmed SARS-CoV-2 specificity. Detection of some responders pre-infection suggested pre-existing cross-reactive memory T cells participated.

About this clonotype itself: Antigen specificity is unknown.

CDR3 length: 15 amino acids. Trimming cost V 4 bases and J 0 bases, with 10 bases left between them. The germline CDR1 and CDR2 sequences are SGHRS and YFSETQ. From the 5' RACE reads, TCRdb called clonotypes with MiXCR, one entry per CDR3 protein. The data hold roughly 340,000 distinct CDR3 sequences, with less than 25% observed a single time. Sequenced input: PBMCs or a T cell subset sorted from them (not recorded which). This chain links TRBV5-1 with TRBJ2-2; D is unclear. The origin of this receptor is a man in his late teens or twenties who had mild COVID-19 (a few samples of this study predate the infection). Cell type and time point are not known. CDR3 sequence (DNA): TGCGCCAGCAGCCTCCCGGTTGCGAACACCGGGGAGCTGTTTTTT. Its translation: CASSLPVANTGELFF.